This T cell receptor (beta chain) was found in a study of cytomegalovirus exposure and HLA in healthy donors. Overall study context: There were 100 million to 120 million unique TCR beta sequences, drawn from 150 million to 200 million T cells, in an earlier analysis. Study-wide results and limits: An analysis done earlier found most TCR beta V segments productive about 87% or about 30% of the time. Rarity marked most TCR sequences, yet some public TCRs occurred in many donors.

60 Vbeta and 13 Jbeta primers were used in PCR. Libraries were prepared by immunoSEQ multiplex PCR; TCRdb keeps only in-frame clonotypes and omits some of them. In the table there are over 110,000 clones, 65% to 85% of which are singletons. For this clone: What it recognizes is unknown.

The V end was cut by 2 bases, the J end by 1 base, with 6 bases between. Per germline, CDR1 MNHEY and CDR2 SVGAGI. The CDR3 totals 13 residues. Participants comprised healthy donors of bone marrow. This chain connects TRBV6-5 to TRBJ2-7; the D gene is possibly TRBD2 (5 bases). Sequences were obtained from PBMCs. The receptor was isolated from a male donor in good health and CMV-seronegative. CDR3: CASSYPGSYEQYF. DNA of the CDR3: TGTGCCAGCAGTTACCCGGGGTCCTACGAGCAGTACTTC.